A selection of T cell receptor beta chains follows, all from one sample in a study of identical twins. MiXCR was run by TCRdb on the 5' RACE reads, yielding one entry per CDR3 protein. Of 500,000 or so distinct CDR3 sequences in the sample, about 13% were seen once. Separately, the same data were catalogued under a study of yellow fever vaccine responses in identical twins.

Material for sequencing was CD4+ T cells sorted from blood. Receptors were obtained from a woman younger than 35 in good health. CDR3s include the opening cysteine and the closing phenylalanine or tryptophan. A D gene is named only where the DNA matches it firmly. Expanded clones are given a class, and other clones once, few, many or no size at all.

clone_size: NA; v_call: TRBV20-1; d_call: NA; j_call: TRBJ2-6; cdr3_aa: CSVMVPPANVLTF; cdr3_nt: TGCAGTGTAATGGTCCCCCCCGCCAACGTCCTGACTTTC
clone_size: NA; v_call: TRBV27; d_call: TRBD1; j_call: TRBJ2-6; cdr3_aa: CASTRTGSSGANVLTF; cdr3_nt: TGTGCCAGCACTCGGACAGGGAGCTCTGGGGCCAACGTCCTGACTTTC
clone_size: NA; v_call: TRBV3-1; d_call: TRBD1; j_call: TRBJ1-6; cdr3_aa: CASSQEGQRNSPLHF; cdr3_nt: TGTGCCAGCAGCCAGGAGGGACAGCGAAATTCACCCCTCCACTTT
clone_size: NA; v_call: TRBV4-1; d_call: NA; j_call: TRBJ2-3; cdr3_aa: CASSQDDTRGSTDTQYF; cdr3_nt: TGCGCCAGCAGCCAAGATGACACCCGAGGAAGCACAGATACGCAGTATTTT
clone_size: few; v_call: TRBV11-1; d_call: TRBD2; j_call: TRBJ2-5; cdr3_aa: CASSPSRGGPSTIQETQYF; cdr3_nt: TGTGCCAGCAGCCCATCACGGGGGGGGCCTTCGACCATTCAAGAGACCCAGTACTTC
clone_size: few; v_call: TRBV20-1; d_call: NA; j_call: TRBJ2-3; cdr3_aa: CSARDLRQSTDTQYF; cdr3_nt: TGCAGTGCTAGAGATTTGAGACAGAGCACAGATACGCAGTATTTT
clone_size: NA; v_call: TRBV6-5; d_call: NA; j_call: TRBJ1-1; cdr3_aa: CASSSRDMNTEAFF; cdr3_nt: TGTGCCAGCAGTTCCAGGGACATGAACACTGAAGCTTTCTTT
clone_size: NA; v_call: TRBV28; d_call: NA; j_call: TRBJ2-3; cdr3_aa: CASRSDRVFTDTQYF; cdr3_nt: TGTGCCAGCAGGTCAGACAGAGTTTTCACAGATACGCAGTATTTT
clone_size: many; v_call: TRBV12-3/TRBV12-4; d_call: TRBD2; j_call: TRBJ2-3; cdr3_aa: CASMRSGGTDTQYF; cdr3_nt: TGTGCCAGCATGAGGAGCGGGGGCACAGATACGCAGTATTTT
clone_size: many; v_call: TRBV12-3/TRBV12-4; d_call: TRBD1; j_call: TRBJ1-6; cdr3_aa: CASRNSEGGSSPLHF; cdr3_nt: TGTGCCAGCAGGAATTCTGAAGGGGGCAGTTCACCCCTCCACTTT
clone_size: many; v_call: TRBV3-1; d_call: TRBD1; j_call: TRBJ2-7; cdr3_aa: CASSPTGDEQYF; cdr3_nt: TGTGCCAGCAGCCCGACAGGGGACGAGCAGTACTTC
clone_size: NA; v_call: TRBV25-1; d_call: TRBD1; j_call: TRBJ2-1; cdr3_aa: CASSTSTGRDYNEQFF; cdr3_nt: TGTGCCAGCAGCACTTCGACAGGGCGAGACTACAATGAGCAGTTCTTC
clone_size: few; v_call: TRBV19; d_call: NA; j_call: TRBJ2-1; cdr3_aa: CASGGRGRNEQFF; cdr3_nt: TGTGCCAGTGGGGGCAGGGGGAGGAATGAGCAGTTCTTC
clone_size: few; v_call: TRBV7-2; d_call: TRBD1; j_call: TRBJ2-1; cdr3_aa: CASSFTGGTYNEQFF; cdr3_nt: TGTGCCAGCAGCTTCACAGGGGGGACATACAATGAGCAGTTCTTC
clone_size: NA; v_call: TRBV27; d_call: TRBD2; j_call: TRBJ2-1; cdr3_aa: CASTRAGGAYNEQFF; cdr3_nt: TGTGCCAGCACCCGGGCGGGGGGAGCCTACAATGAGCAGTTCTTC
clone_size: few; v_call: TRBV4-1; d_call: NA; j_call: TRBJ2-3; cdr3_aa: CASSQDSVSTDTQYF; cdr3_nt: TGCGCCAGCAGCCAAGATAGCGTTAGCACAGATACGCAGTATTTT
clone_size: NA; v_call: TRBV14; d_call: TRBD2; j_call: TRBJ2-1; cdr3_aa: CASSQGSGTFYNEQFF; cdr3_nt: TGTGCCAGCAGCCAGGGTAGCGGGACGTTCTACAATGAGCAGTTCTTC
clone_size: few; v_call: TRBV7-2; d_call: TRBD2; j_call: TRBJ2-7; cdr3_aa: CASSPYSGGARKQYF; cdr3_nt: TGTGCCAGCAGCCCCTATAGCGGGGGGGCTCGCAAGCAGTACTTC
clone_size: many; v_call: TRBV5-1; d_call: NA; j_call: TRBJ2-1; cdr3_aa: CASSNEPNSYNEQFF; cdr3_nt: TGCGCCAGCAGTAATGAACCGAACTCCTACAATGAGCAGTTCTTC
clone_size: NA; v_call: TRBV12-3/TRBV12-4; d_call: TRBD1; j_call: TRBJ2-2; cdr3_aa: CASSFRGRMLFGELFF; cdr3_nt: TGTGCCAGCAGTTTTAGGGGGCGTATGTTATTCGGGGAGCTGTTTTTT
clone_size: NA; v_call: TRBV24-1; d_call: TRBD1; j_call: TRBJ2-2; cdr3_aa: CATSAQGAAGELFF; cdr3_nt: TGTGCCACCAGTGCGCAGGGGGCAGCCGGGGAGCTGTTTTTT
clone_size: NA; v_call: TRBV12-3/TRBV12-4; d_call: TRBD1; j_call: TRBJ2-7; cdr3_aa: CASSPSRGPAYEQYF; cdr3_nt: TGTGCCAGCAGTCCCTCCAGGGGGCCGGCCTACGAGCAGTACTTC
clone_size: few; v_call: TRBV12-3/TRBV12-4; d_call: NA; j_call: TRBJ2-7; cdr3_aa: CASSLVGGFSYEQYF; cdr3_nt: TGTGCCAGCAGTTTGGTCGGGGGCTTCTCCTACGAGCAGTACTTC
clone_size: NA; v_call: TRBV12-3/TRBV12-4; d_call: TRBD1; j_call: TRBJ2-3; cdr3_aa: CASRSGTGQYF; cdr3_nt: TGTGCCAGCAGATCCGGGACAGGGCAGTATTTT
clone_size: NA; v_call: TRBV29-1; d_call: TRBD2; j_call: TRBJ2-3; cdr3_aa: CSAVAGGAPPDTQYF; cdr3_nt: TGCAGCGCGGTAGCGGGGGGGGCCCCACCAGATACGCAGTATTTT
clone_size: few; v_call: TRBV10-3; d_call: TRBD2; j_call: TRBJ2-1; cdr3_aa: CAISLKLAVNNEQFF; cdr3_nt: TGTGCCATCAGCCTAAAACTAGCGGTGAACAATGAGCAGTTCTTC
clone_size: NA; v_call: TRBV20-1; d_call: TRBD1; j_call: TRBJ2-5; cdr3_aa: CSASARDRGTETQYF; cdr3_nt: TGCAGTGCTAGTGCTCGGGACAGGGGAACGGAGACCCAGTACTTC
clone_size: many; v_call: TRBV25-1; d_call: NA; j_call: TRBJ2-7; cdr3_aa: CASSELHRVAWVTYEQYF; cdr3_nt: TGTGCCAGCAGTGAATTACACAGGGTGGCCTGGGTCACCTACGAGCAGTACTTC
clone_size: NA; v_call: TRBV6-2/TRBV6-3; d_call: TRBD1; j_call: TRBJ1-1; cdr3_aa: CASRGQVMRAFF; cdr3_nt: TGTGCCAGCAGAGGACAGGTGATGCGGGCTTTCTTT
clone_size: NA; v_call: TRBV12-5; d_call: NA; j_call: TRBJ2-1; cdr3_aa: CASGLVRDNYNEQFF; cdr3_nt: TGTGCTAGTGGTTTGGTCCGGGACAACTACAATGAGCAGTTCTTC
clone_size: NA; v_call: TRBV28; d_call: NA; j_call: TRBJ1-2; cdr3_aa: CASNGYGYTF; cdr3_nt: TGTGCCAGCAATGGCTATGGCTACACCTTC
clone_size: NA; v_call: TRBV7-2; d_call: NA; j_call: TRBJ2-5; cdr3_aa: CASSSLGRRGQETQYF; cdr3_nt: TGTGCCAGCAGCTCCTTGGGCCGCAGGGGACAAGAGACCCAGTACTTC
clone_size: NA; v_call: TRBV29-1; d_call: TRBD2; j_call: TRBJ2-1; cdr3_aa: CSVPTSGIRHEQFF; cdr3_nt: TGCAGCGTTCCAACTAGCGGGATTCGTCATGAGCAGTTCTTC
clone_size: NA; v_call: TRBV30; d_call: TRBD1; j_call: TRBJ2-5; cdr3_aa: CAWSLTGGQETQYF; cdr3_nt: TGTGCCTGGAGTCTTACAGGGGGGCAAGAGACCCAGTACTTC
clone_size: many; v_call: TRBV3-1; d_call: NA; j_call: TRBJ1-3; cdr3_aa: CASSQGPSNRVSGNTIYF; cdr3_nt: TGTGCCAGCAGCCAAGGTCCCTCGAACAGGGTCTCTGGAAACACCATATATTTT
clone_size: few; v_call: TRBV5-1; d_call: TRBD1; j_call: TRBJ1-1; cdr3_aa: CASSKTGENTEAFF; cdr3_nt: TGCGCCAGCAGCAAGACAGGGGAGAACACTGAAGCTTTCTTT
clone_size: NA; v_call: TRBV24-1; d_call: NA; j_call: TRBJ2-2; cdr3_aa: CATRGTESGELFF; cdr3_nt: TGTGCCACCAGGGGTACGGAATCCGGGGAGCTGTTTTTT
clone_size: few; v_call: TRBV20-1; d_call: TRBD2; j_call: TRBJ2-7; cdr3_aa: CSAAHGRAVHEQYF; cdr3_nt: TGCAGTGCCGCGCACGGGAGGGCCGTCCACGAGCAGTACTTC
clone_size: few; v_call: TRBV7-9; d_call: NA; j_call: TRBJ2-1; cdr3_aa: CASSGQGGNNEQFF; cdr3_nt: TGTGCCAGCAGCGGGCAGGGGGGCAACAATGAGCAGTTCTTC
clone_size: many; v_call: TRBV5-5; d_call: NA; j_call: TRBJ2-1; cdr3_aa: CASTRRGGASEQFF; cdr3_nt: TGTGCCAGCACCCGGAGGGGCGGGGCGAGTGAGCAGTTCTTC
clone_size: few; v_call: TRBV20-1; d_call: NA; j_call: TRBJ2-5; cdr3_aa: CSAPEETQYF; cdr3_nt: TGCAGTGCTCCAGAAGAGACCCAGTACTTC
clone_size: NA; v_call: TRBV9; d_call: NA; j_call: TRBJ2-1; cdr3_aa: CASSARDDSYNEQFF; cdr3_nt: TGTGCCAGCAGCGCTCGGGACGACTCCTACAATGAGCAGTTCTTC
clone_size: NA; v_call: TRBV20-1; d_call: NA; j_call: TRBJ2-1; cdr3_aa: CSARDGRTYNEQFF; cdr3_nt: TGCAGTGCTAGAGATGGGCGAACCTACAATGAGCAGTTCTTC
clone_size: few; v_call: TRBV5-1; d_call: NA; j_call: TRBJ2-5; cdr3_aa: CASSGGPGRRETQYF; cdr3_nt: TGCGCCAGCAGCGGGGGCCCAGGCCGTAGGGAGACCCAGTACTTC
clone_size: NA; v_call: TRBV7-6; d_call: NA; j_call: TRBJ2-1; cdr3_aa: CASSLDYGTGGYNEQFF; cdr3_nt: TGTGCCAGCAGCTTAGATTACGGGACTGGCGGCTACAATGAGCAGTTCTTC
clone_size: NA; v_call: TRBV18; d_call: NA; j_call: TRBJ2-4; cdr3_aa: CASSAGTNPIQYF; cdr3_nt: TGTGCCAGCTCAGCAGGGACAAACCCCATTCAGTACTTC
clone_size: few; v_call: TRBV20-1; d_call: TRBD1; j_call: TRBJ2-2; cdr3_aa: CSARGTVSNTGELFF; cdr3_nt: TGCAGTGCTAGGGGGACAGTCTCGAACACCGGGGAGCTGTTTTTT
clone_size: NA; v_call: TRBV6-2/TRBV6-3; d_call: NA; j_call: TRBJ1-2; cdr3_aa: CASRIDSDYGYTF; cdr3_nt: TGTGCCAGCAGGATAGACAGTGACTATGGCTACACCTTC
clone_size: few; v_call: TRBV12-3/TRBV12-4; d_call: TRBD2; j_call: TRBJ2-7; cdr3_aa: CASSLARLAGVHEQYF; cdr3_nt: TGTGCCAGCAGTTTGGCCCGACTAGCGGGAGTGCACGAGCAGTACTTC
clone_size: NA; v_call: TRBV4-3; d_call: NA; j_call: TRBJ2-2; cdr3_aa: CASSPTRLPAFTGELFF; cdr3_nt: TGCGCCAGCAGCCCCACCCGGTTGCCCGCTTTCACCGGGGAGCTGTTTTTT
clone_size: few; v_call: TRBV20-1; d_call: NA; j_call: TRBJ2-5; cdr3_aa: CSAPRGWGETQYF; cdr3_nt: TGCAGTGCTCCCAGGGGTTGGGGAGAGACCCAGTACTTC
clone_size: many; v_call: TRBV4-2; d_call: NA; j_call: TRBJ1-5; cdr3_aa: CASSQGGVSNQPQHF; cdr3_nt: TGTGCCAGCAGCCAAGGAGGGGTTAGCAATCAGCCCCAGCATTTT